One sample yielded the 19 T cell receptor beta chains listed below, sequenced in a study of post-analysis software for immune sequencing data. The TCR beta cDNA libraries contained unique molecular identifiers. Via MiXCR, TCRdb re-called the PCR reads, giving one row per CDR3 protein. The repertoire holds around 700,000 distinct CDR3 sequences, more than 50% seen once, with around 11% in the top ten. Which antigens these TCRs recognize remains unknown. General study points: In patients, TRBV5-6, TRBV5-1 and TRBV20-1 belonged to roughly 5 TRBV segments found more frequently than in controls.

Sequencing was done on a sample of blood. Receptor source: a girl aged 2-10 years with multiple sclerosis.

The V and J genes are TRBV30 and TRBJ1-1, with D hard to call. The CDR3 extends over 14 amino acids. Trimming removed 7 bases at V and 6 bases at J, with 21 bases between. The germline V gene encodes CDR1 GTSNPN and CDR2 SVGIG (reference sequence). CDR3 loop: CALYNIGSGPEAFF. The CDR3 coding sequence is TGTGCCTTGTATAATATAGGTTCCGGTCCTGAAGCTTTCTTT.

This rearrangement joins TRBV6-6 to TRBJ2-7; 8 positions agree with TRBD1. This CDR3 region has 13 residues. The J segment lost 5 bases and the V segment lost 5 bases, leaving 5 bases of the junction unmatched. Germline V gives CDR1 MNHNY, CDR2 SVGAGI (reference sequence). CDR3 coding DNA: TGTGCCAGCAGTAGACAGGGGAGCGACGAGCAGTACTTC. Translated, it gives CASSRQGSDEQYF.

This chain links TRBV6-1 with TRBJ2-1; 12 bases fit TRBD2. There are 12 residues in the CDR3. The V segment lost 8 bases and the J segment 10 bases; nucleotides outside the gene matches: 3. Germline CDR1 and CDR2: MNHNS and SASEGT. The CDR3 loop is CASGLAGREQFF. In DNA form, the CDR3 reads TGTGCCAGCGGACTAGCGGGGCGGGAGCAGTTCTTC.

The chain is built from TRBV6-5 and TRBJ2-3; D is possibly TRBD2 (5 bases). Germline-derived CDR1 and CDR2 are MNHEY and SVGAGI. Trimming cost V 5 bases and J 4 bases, with 7 bases left between them. CDR3 length equals 12 residues. The CDR3 loop reads CASSRGPDTQYF. The CDR3 nucleotides are TGTGCCAGCAGTCGAGGGCCAGATACGCAGTATTTT.

The chain combines TRBV14 with TRBJ2-4; D gene uncertain. This CDR3 is 17 amino acids long. Germline V lookup: CDR1 SGHDN, CDR2 FVKESK. V was pared by 4 bases and J by 7 bases, with 23 bases between. The CDR3 DNA follows: TGTGCCAGCAGCCCCCTGGCGAGTACGTCGGTCCTTAACATTCAGTACTTC. Its translation is CASSPLASTSVLNIQYF. Full variable domain (missing parts from reference TRBV14 and TRBJ2-4): EAGVTQFPSHSVIEKGQTVTLRCDPISGHDNLYWYRRVMGKEIKFLLHFVKESKQDESGMPNNRFLAERTGGTYSTLKVQPAELEDSGVYFCASSPLASTSVLNIQYFGAGTRLSVL.

The V call is TRBV12-3 or TRBV12-4, the J call TRBJ2-3; TRBD2 matches at 9 bases. The CDR3 is 15 residues long. The V gene end was trimmed by 6 bases and the J gene end by 2 bases; junction bases not matched to a gene: 6. In DNA, the CDR3 is TGTGCCAGCAGAAAAGCGGGGGGCTCCACAGATACGCAGTATTTT. It codes for CASRKAGGSTDTQYF.

V gene TRBV4-3 combines with J gene TRBJ2-1; 14 nucleotides match TRBD2. Germline CDR1 reads LGHNA; CDR2 reads YSLEER. The CDR3 extends over 17 amino acids. The V gene end was trimmed by 0 bases and the J gene end by 9 bases; junction bases not matched to a gene: 7. CDR3 sequence reads: CASSQESGTSGGFEQFF. As DNA, the CDR3 is TGCGCCAGCAGCCAAGAGTCGGGGACTAGCGGGGGATTTGAGCAGTTCTTC.

This clonotype has a handful of counts. The V gene is TRBV29-1, the J gene TRBJ2-1; TRBD1 is a possible D gene (7 bases). Between the trimmed V and J ends, which lost 7 bases and 8 bases, there was a span of 18 bases. CDR1 and CDR2 from the germline V gene are SQVTM and ANQGSEA. The CDR3 length is 13 residues. CDR3 protein: CSARQGGRDEQFF. The CDR3 region has the DNA TGCAGCGCGAGGCAGGGGGGTCGCGATGAGCAGTTCTTC.

In its sample, this clonotype was seen a few times. The chain joins TRBV4-2 to TRBJ2-1; D assignment may be TRBD1 or TRBD2 (6 bases each). The CDR3 consists of 15 residues. The V end was cut by 1 base, the J end by 4 bases, with 11 bases between. From germline, CDR1 is LGHNA and CDR2 YNFKEQ. CDR3 residues: CASSQAGGTYNEQFF. The CDR3 DNA is TGTGCCAGCAGCCAAGCGGGCGGGACATACAATGAGCAGTTCTTC.

The chain recombines TRBV29-1 with TRBJ2-2; 12 bases agree with TRBD2. The CDR3 spans 15 residues. Germline V lookup: CDR1 SQVTM, CDR2 ANQGSEA. J gave up 7 bases and V 6 bases, and 9 bases lay outside the gene matches. This chain's CDR3 is CSVGPTSGGIGELFF. The CDR3 coding sequence is TGCAGCGTCGGCCCTACTAGCGGGGGGATCGGGGAGCTGTTTTTT.

This clonotype turned up a few times. The V gene is TRBV7-2, the J gene TRBJ2-7, with a possible D match to TRBD1 (5 bases). Between the trimmed V and J ends, which lost 5 bases and 6 bases, there was a span of 11 bases. This CDR3 spans 12 amino acids. Germline V CDR1 and CDR2: SGHTA, FQGNSA. The CDR3 nucleotides read TGTGCCAGCAGCGTGACAGTAGGCGAGCAGTACTTC. This codes for CASSVTVGEQYF.

The V and J genes are TRBV3-1 and TRBJ2-4; D uncertain. The J call may be mistaken, given a closer DNA end match to TRBJ2-5. The CDR3 consists of 15 residues. Germline assignment: CDR1 LGHDT and CDR2 YNNKEL (reference sequence). In nucleotides, the CDR3 is TGTGCCAGCAGCCAAGATCCTGCTAAGCAAGAGACCCAGTACTTC. Translating it yields CASSQDPAKQETQYF.

The chain recombines TRBV5-1 with TRBJ2-7; 9 nucleotides match TRBD1. CDR3 length: 15 amino acids. Germline assignment: CDR1 SGHRS and CDR2 YFSETQ. The V gene end was trimmed by 4 bases and the J gene end by 2 bases; junction bases not matched to a gene: 7. Here the CDR3 reads CASSVWTGAPYEQYF. CDR3 coding DNA: TGCGCCAGCAGCGTTTGGACAGGGGCACCCTACGAGCAGTACTTC.

This clonotype has a handful of counts. The rearrangement uses TRBV5-1 and TRBJ2-3, with D uncertain. Trimming pared 1 base from V and 0 bases from J, leaving 15 bases between. Germline CDR1 SGHRS, CDR2 YFSETQ. This CDR3 is built from 17 residues. The CDR3 reads CASSLPKKVGSTDTQYF. In nucleotides, the CDR3 is TGCGCCAGCAGCTTGCCCAAGAAGGTGGGGAGCACAGATACGCAGTATTTT.

This clonotype occurred a few times. The chain joins TRBV7-9 to TRBJ1-2; D is unclear. The CDR3 runs 15 residues. V shed 4 bases and J shed 7 bases, with 19 bases lying between them. Germline lookup yields CDR1 SEHNR and CDR2 FQNEAQ (reference sequence). The chain's CDR3 is CASSSLFRNEFGYTF. The CDR3 DNA is TGTGCCAGCAGCTCCCTTTTCAGGAACGAATTTGGCTACACCTTC.

The chain combines TRBV5-1 with TRBJ2-1; possible D gene TRBD2, 5 bases. Germline-derived CDR1 and CDR2 are SGHRS and YFSETQ. The CDR3 spans 18 residues. V gave up 8 bases and J gave up 0 bases, with 24 bases separating them. The CDR3 DNA reads as TGCGCCAGTACGAAGATCCCGTCGGGGAGTCACTCCTACAATGAGCAGTTCTTC. Protein sequence: CASTKIPSGSHSYNEQFF.

The CDR3 coding sequence is TGCAGCGTTGAAAATCCGGGCCTTTCTAACACTGAAGCTTTCTTT. It yields the protein CSVENPGLSNTEAFF. The V gene is TRBV29-1, the J gene TRBJ1-1; no clear D gene. CDR3 length: 15 amino acids. The V end was cut by 2 bases, the J end by 2 bases, with 15 bases between. CDR1 and CDR2 from the germline V gene are SQVTM and ANQGSEA.

The rearrangement uses TRBV12-3 or TRBV12-4 and TRBJ2-7; D ambiguous. The length of the CDR3 is 12 residues. The germline V and J ends were trimmed by 5 bases and 6 bases, with 11 bases remaining between them. The CDR3, as DNA: TGTGCCAGCAGTCAAGGGCGGATCGAGCAGTACTTC. Amino acid sequence: CASSQGRIEQYF.

The chain carries TRBV7-9 and TRBJ2-3, with D maybe TRBD1 (5 bases). Per the germline V gene, CDR1 is SEHNR and CDR2 is FQNEAQ (reference sequence). The CDR3 covers 14 residues. The V gene lost 7 bases and the J gene lost 1 base, with 12 bases spanning the gap. CDR3 in amino acids: CASTLGAGTDTQYF. The DNA for the CDR3 is TGTGCCAGCACCCTAGGGGCGGGCACAGATACGCAGTATTTT.